This TCR beta chain was documented in a study of shared clonotypes between healthy human individuals. Study-level points and caveats: Donor clonotype sharing was expected to depend on sequencing depth.

This CDR3 comprises 12 residues. Per germline, CDR1 SGHDT and CDR2 YYEEEE. Trimming pared 2 bases from V and 6 bases from J, leaving 9 bases between. CD45RO negativity and positive selection for CCR7 defined naive CD8 cells, a population that excluded terminally differentiated effector memory CD45RA+ cells. Among the donors, all were Caucasian adults who lived in Nashville, Tennessee. Here immunoSEQ multiplex PCR was the method, and the copy in TCRdb shows in-frame clones only, minus some. The sample carries hundreds of thousands of clones, 90% to 95% recorded once. Points on this clone: Its matching antigen is unknown.

The sample taken for sequencing was naive CD8+ T cells sorted from blood. This sequence originates from a man aged 30-40 years in good health. This rearrangement joins TRBV5-6 to TRBJ2-7; the D is unclear. In nucleotides, the CDR3 is TGTGCCAGCAGCTTAAGGAACGGCGAGCAGTACTTC. This translates into CASSLRNGEQYF.